Following are 30 T cell receptor beta chains from one sample sequenced in a study of prognosis after radiotherapy for stage I lung cancer. CDR3 of TCR beta was amplified from genomic DNA via a two-round multiplex PCR. First-round PCR used primers specific to each TRBV and TRBJ gene. TCRdb re-called the multiplex PCR reads with MiXCR, one entry per CDR3 protein. The sample holds some 24,000 distinct CDR3 sequences, around 36% seen once. The source material was PBMCs, sampled before or after stereotactic body radiation therapy (not recorded which). The source of these receptors is a donor at least 50 years old with non-small cell lung cancer.

There are many counts of this clonotype. The chain joins TRBV3-1 to TRBJ1-3; D is unresolved. The CDR3 has 15 amino acids. The germline V gene encodes CDR1 LGHDT and CDR2 YNNKEL (reference sequence). The V end lost 0 bases, the J end lost 0 bases, and 6 bases lay between the germline ends. CDR3 nucleotide sequence: TGTGCCAGCAGCCAAGAAGGGAACTCTGGAAACACCATATATTTT. As protein: CASSQEGNSGNTIYF.

This chain uses TRBV6-2 or TRBV6-3 with TRBJ2-1; 13 positions agree with TRBD2. J lost 3 bases, V lost 6 bases, and 8 bases had no gene match. The CDR3 totals 17 residues. Germline CDR1 reads MNHEY; CDR2 reads SVGEGT. CDR3 in amino acids: CASSNSGTSGIYNEQFF. CDR3 nucleotide sequence: TGTGCCAGCAGCAACTCCGGGACTAGCGGGATCTACAATGAGCAGTTCTTC.

This clonotype appeared a single time. CDR3 loop: CSARGGGYNEQFF. DNA for the CDR3: TGCAGTGCTAGGGGGGGGGGATACAATGAGCAGTTCTTC. The chain combines TRBV20-1 with TRBJ2-1; 7 bases are a match to TRBD2. CDR3 size: 13 residues. The ends lost 3 bases at V and 4 bases at J; junction bases unmatched: 3. CDR1 and CDR2 from the germline V gene are DFQATT and SNEGSKA (reference sequence).

This clonotype was observed a handful of times. A much larger clonotype is one base distant, so this may be a read error. The V gene is TRBV14, the J gene TRBJ2-7; the D is unclear. This CDR3 is 15 amino acids long. CDR1 is SGHDN and CDR2 is FVKESK in the germline V gene. Trimming removed 0 bases from V and 0 bases from J, with 9 bases in between. The CDR3 protein is CASSQDWSGSYEQYF. CDR3 nucleotide sequence: TGTGCCAGCAGCCAAGATTGGTCCGGCTCCTACGAGCAGTACTTC.

Concerning this clonotype: The CDR3 does not close with the conserved phenylalanine or tryptophan, likely indicating a read error. The chain joins TRBV7-2 to TRBJ2-7, with 10 bases identical to TRBD2. The CDR3 consists of 15 residues. Losses at the gene ends were 6 bases for V and 4 bases for J; bases not matched to a gene: 9. Germline CDR1 and CDR2: SGHTA and FQGNSA. The CDR3 nucleotides read TGTGCCAGCAGAATAGGACTAGCGGCAACATACGAGCAGTACTTA. Protein product: CASRIGLAATYEQYL.

This clonotype was detected many times. J is TRBJ1-4 and V is TRBV5-5; TRBD1 matches 7 bases. CDR1 is SGHKS and CDR2 is YYEKEE in the germline V gene (reference sequence). J gave up 5 bases and V 2 bases, and 9 bases lay outside the gene matches. The CDR3 sequence is 16 residues long. In DNA, the CDR3 is TGTGCCAGCAGCTTTTACCCGGGACAGCTAAATGAAAAACTGTTTTTT. Its protein product is CASSFYPGQLNEKLFF.

This clonotype has at least ten counts. A junction boundary mismatches the germline segment, possibly from a read error. The chain uses TRBV3-1 and TRBJ2-7, with D unclear. Germline V CDR1 and CDR2: LGHDT, YNNKEL (reference sequence). This CDR3 has 11 residues. The DNA of the CDR3 is TGTGCCAGCAGTCAAGGCTACGAGCAGTACTTC. Amino acids: CASSQGYEQYF.

With regard to this clonotype: This may be a read error: a much more frequent sequence differs by one nucleotide. J is TRBJ2-3 and V is TRBV2; D not certain. The CDR3 is 16 residues long. Germline values: CDR1 SNHLY, CDR2 FYNNEI. Trimming pared 1 base from V and 2 bases from J, leaving 13 bases between. As DNA, the CDR3 is TGTGCCAGCAGTGAAGTACCAGCGTCTTACACAGATACGCAGTATTTT. Its translation: CASSEVPASYTDTQYF.

This clonotype appeared a few times. The chain has TRBV6-5 and TRBJ2-2, with D possibly TRBD1 on 5 matching bases. The length of the CDR3 is 14 residues. CDR1 is MNHEY and CDR2 is SVGAGI in the germline V gene. Trimming removed 2 bases at V and 7 bases at J, with 11 bases between. CDR3 region: CASSYGAEVGELFF. Here the CDR3 DNA reads TGTGCCAGCAGTTACGGGGCTGAGGTCGGGGAGCTGTTTTTT.

Comment on this clonotype: A clone one base away is much larger, so this may be a read error. V gene TRBV5-4 combines with J gene TRBJ2-7; D remains ambiguous. This CDR3 contains 12 residues. Per germline, CDR1 SGHNT and CDR2 YYREEE (reference sequence). Deletions cut 1 base from V and 3 bases from J, with 5 bases between. CDR3 sequence: CASSLYFYEQYF. The CDR3 DNA is TGTGCCAGCAGCTTGTATTTCTACGAGCAGTACTTC. The whole variable domain, remainder taken from reference TRBV5-4 and TRBJ2-7, is ETGVTQSPTHLIKTRGQQVTLRCSSQSGHNTVSWYQQALGQGPQFIFQYYREEENGRGNFPPRFSGLQFPNYSSELNVNALELDDSALYLCASSLYFYEQYFGPGTRLTVT.

The table lists this clonotype with many counts. The chain has TRBV7-9 and TRBJ2-5, with D unclear. The CDR3 loop spans 12 amino acids. The V and J ends lost 5 bases and 5 bases respectively, with 9 bases between them. Per the germline V gene, CDR1 is SEHNR and CDR2 is FQNEAQ (reference sequence). The chain's CDR3 is CASSQEGETQYF. Here the CDR3 DNA reads TGTGCCAGCAGCCAAGAAGGGGAGACCCAGTACTTC.

This clonotype was counted a single time. The rearrangement joins TRBV9 to TRBJ2-7, with D perhaps matching TRBD1 or TRBD2 (5 bases each). Germline V lookup: CDR1 SGDLS, CDR2 YYNGEE. Between the trimmed V and J ends, which lost 0 bases and 4 bases, there was a span of 14 bases. CDR3 length: 15 amino acids. CDR3 region: CASSVAYGAGYEQYF. The CDR3 DNA sequence: TGTGCCAGCAGCGTAGCATACGGGGCTGGGTACGAGCAGTACTTC.

This clonotype came up many times. The chain employs TRBV5-1 and TRBJ2-3; 7 bases are shared with TRBD1. V lost 3 bases and J lost 0; bases outside the gene matches: 4. The germline gives CDR1 SGHRS, CDR2 YFSETQ. The CDR3 covers 15 residues. CDR3 bases: TGCGCCAGCAGCTCCCGACAGGGAAGCACAGATACGCAGTATTTT. Translated, it gives CASSSRQGSTDTQYF.

This clonotype came up many times. This sequence joins TRBV5-1 and TRBJ2-5, with TRBD2 matching 7 bases. J gave up 4 bases and V 2 bases, and 5 bases lay outside the gene matches. The germline V gene has CDR1 SGHRS and CDR2 YFSETQ. The CDR3 is made up of 14 amino acids. The CDR3 spells CASSFGSGGETQYF. CDR3 sequence (DNA): TGCGCCAGCAGCTTTGGTTCGGGAGGAGAGACCCAGTACTTC.

This clonotype was counted many times. The chain uses TRBV7-9 and TRBJ1-1; 7 bases map to TRBD1. The V segment lost 5 bases and the J segment 9 bases; nucleotides outside the gene matches: 9. Germline V gene sequence: CDR1 SEHNR, CDR2 FQNEAQ (reference sequence). This CDR3 has 13 amino acids. CDR3 in DNA: TGTGCCAGCAGCGGACCCCGGGACAGCCAAGCTTTCTTT. It encodes CASSGPRDSQAFF.

Comments on this clonotype: Possible read error: a much larger clone is one base away. V is TRBV7-9 and J is TRBJ2-5, with no clear D. The germline V gene encodes CDR1 SEHNR and CDR2 FQNEAQ (reference sequence). The CDR3 loop spans 11 amino acids. The CDR3 coding sequence is TGTGCCAGCAGTAATGAAGAGACCCGGTACTTC. Amino acids: CASSNEETRYF.

Judged by abundance, this clonotype is medium-sized. The rearrangement links TRBV28 to TRBJ2-7; D might be TRBD1 (5 bases). V was shortened by 8 bases and J by 4 bases, with 9 bases between the two germline ends. This CDR3 is 11 amino acids long. CDR1 and CDR2 from the germline V gene are MDHEN and SYDVKM. In nucleotides, the CDR3 is TGTGCCAGCTCGCCAGGGTACGAGCAGTACTTC. It is translated as CASSPGYEQYF.

This clonotype was picked up many times. The chain recombines TRBV19 with TRBJ2-7, with 12 bases lining up with TRBD2. V was pared by 5 bases and J by 4 bases, with 6 bases of the junction left unmatched. The CDR3 is 15 residues long. Germline CDR1 reads LNHDA; CDR2 reads SQIVND (reference sequence). The CDR3 DNA is TGTGCCAGTAGTGCCGGACTAGCGGGGCCTTACGAGCAGTACTTC. Translated: CASSAGLAGPYEQYF.

Ten or more counts support this clonotype. The CDR3 region is CASTQRDSSSYNEQFF. The CDR3 DNA reads as TGTGCCAGCACTCAAAGGGACAGCAGCTCCTACAATGAGCAGTTCTTC. V and J are TRBV7-8 and TRBJ2-1, with 7 bases identical to TRBD1. With 7 bases clipped from V and 0 bases from J, the junction kept 9 bases outside the gene matches. Germline assignment: CDR1 SGHVS and CDR2 FQNEAQ. The CDR3 runs to 16 residues.

This chain connects TRBV27 to TRBJ2-6; 9 bases match TRBD1. Germline V gives CDR1 MNHEY, CDR2 SMNVEV (reference sequence). V was clipped by 8 bases and J by 1 base; unmatched bases: 3. This CDR3 spans 15 amino acids. The CDR3 is CASGDRASGANVLTF. The DNA for the CDR3 is TGTGCCAGCGGGGACAGGGCTTCTGGGGCCAACGTCCTGACTTTC.

The J gene is TRBJ1-1, the V gene TRBV6-1; D not certain. Germline V gene sequence: CDR1 MNHNS, CDR2 SASEGT. The V end was cut by 5 bases, the J end by 2 bases, with 6 bases between. The CDR3 extends over 12 amino acids. This CDR3 reads CASSTGNTEAFF. DNA for the CDR3: TGTGCCAGCAGTACCGGTAACACTGAAGCTTTCTTT.

This clonotype was found many times. The chain is built from TRBV27 and TRBJ1-2; 8 nucleotides align to TRBD1. This CDR3 comprises 14 residues. Per the germline V gene, CDR1 is MNHEY and CDR2 is SMNVEV (reference sequence). With V trimmed by 4 bases and J by 8 bases, 9 bases remained unmatched. In nucleotides, the CDR3 is TGTGCCAGCAGTTCAAAGACAGGGGTACGCGGCTACACCTTC. Translation: CASSSKTGVRGYTF.

As regards this clonotype: The junction departs from germline at one end; a sequencing error may be responsible. This sequence joins TRBV6-1 and TRBJ2-2; weak D call: TRBD2 (6 bases). The CDR3 runs 14 residues. Germline CDR1 MNHNS, CDR2 SASEGT. CDR3 in amino acids: CASIRYGGIGELSF. CDR3 in DNA: TGTGCCAGCATTAGATATGGGGGGATCGGGGAGCTGTCTTTT.

About this clonotype itself: This sequence is one base from a far larger clone and is likely a read error. This chain connects TRBV4-1 to TRBJ2-3; TRBD2 agrees at 14 bases. CDR1 is MGHRA and CDR2 is YSYEKL in the germline V gene. This CDR3 region has 16 residues. Germline trimming cut 4 bases from V and 4 bases from J; bases unmatched to any gene: 4. The CDR3 sequence is CASSPTSGRGADTQYF. The CDR3 DNA is TGCGCCAGCAGCCCGACTAGCGGGAGGGGGGCAGATACGCAGTATTTT.

This clonotype has only one observation. V usage is TRBV20-1 and J usage is TRBJ2-7; D possibly corresponds to TRBD1 (6 bases). Germline V gene data show CDR1 as DFQATT and CDR2 as SNEGSKA (reference sequence). The CDR3 is made up of 15 amino acids. Trimming took 0 bases from V and 3 from J, leaving 15 bases between them. The CDR3 bases are TGCAGTGCTAGAGAGCAGGGGCGAGGGGACTACGAGCAGTACTTC. Its translation is CSAREQGRGDYEQYF.

This clonotype was seen ten or more times. The CDR3 bases are TGTGCCAGCAGCTTGGGGGCGTGGGACGACACAGATACGCAGTATTTT. Residues: CASSLGAWDDTDTQYF. The chain uses TRBV11-3 and TRBJ2-3, with D perhaps TRBD1 (6 bases). Germline-derived CDR1 and CDR2 are SGHNT and YENEEA. V gave up 3 bases and J gave up 2 bases, with 15 bases separating them. CDR3 length equals 16 residues.

This clonotype was recorded many times. The rearrangement links TRBV7-7 to TRBJ1-1; 7 nucleotides agree with TRBD1. J lost 3 bases, V lost 4 bases, and 2 bases had no gene match. This CDR3 spans 13 amino acids. Germline V gene lookup returns CDR1 SSHAT and CDR2 FNYEAQ (reference sequence). CDR3 in amino acids: CASSSGTDTEAFF. CDR3 nucleotide sequence: TGTGCCAGCAGCTCCGGGACAGACACTGAAGCTTTCTTT.

This clonotype has a count of ten or more. The chain joins TRBV27 to TRBJ2-7; D might be TRBD2 (6 bases). The CDR3 contains 11 residues. V was pared by 6 bases and J by 6 bases, with 9 bases between. CDR1 is MNHEY, CDR2 SMNVEV, per germline (reference sequence). The CDR3 loop reads CASRRAGEQYF. The CDR3 nucleotides are TGTGCCAGCAGACGAGCGGGCGAGCAGTACTTC.

The chain combines TRBV7-3 with TRBJ2-3, with D possibly TRBD1 on 6 matching bases. This CDR3 spans 15 amino acids. The V and J ends lost 4 bases and 2 bases respectively, with 13 bases between them. CDR1 is SGHTA, CDR2 FQGTGA, per germline. The CDR3 region has the DNA TGTGCCAGCAGCTCCACAGGGATCCCCACAGATACGCAGTATTTT. Translated, it gives CASSSTGIPTDTQYF.

Remarks on this clonotype: An end of the junction does not agree with germline; a read error may underlie this. J is TRBJ2-2 and V is TRBV27, with D possibly being TRBD1 (6 bases). The CDR3 totals 18 residues. Per germline, CDR1 MNHEY and CDR2 SMNVEV (reference sequence). CDR3 loop: CASSFRGSAGAFTVELFF. The CDR3 DNA reads TGTGCCAGCAGTTTCAGGGGTTCGGCCGGGGCTTTCACCGTGGAGCTGTTTTTT.